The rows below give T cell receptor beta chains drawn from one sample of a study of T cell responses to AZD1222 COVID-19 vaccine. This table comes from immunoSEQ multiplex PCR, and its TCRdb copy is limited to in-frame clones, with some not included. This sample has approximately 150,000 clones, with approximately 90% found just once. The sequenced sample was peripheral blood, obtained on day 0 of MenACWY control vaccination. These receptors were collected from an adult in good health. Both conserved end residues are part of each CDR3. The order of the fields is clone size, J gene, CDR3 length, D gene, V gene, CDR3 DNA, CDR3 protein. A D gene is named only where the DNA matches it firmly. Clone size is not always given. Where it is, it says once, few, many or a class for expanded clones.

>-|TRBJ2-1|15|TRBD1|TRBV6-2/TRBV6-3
TGTGCCAGCAGCTGGACAGGGGGCTTCGACAATGAGCAGTTCTTC
CASSWTGGFDNEQFF
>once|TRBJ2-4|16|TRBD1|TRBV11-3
TGTGCCAGCAGCTGGACCGGGACAGGGGCCAAAAACATTCAGTACTTC
CASSWTGTGAKNIQYF
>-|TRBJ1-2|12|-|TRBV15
TGTGCCACCAGCAGAGATCGGGGCAGACGCACCTTC
CATSRDRGRRTF
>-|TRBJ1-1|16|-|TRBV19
TGTGCCAGTACCTTAGTAAGGAGAGGGGGGGCCACTGAAGCTTTCTTT
CASTLVRRGGATEAFF
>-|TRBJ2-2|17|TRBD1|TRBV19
TGTGCCAGTAGTATGACAGGGGCCCAACTGAACACCGGGGAGCTGTTTTTT
CASSMTGAQLNTGELFF
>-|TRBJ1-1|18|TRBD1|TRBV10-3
TGTGCCATCAGTGAGCGAGCTGCCCAGGGGGCGCTGAGGACTGAAGCTTTCTTT
CAISERAAQGALRTEAFF
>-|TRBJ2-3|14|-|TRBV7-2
TGTGCCAGCAGCTTAACCAGGGACGCAGATACGCAGTATTTT
CASSLTRDADTQYF
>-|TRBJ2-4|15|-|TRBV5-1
TGCGCCAGCAGCTTGACAAGCGTAGCCAAAAACATTCAGTACTTC
CASSLTSVAKNIQYF
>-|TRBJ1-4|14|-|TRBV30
TGTGCCTGGGCACAGGCCGGTGGGAGTGAAAAACTGTTTTTT
CAWAQAGGSEKLFF
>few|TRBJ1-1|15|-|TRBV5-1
TGCGCCAGCAGCTTACTCGGGAGAATGAACACTGAAGCTTTCTTT
CASSLLGRMNTEAFF
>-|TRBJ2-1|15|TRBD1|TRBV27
TGTGCCAGCGGGCAAAACAGGGGAATGGTCAATGAGCAGTTCTTC
CASGQNRGMVNEQFF
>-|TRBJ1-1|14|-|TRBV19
TGTGCCAGTAGTAGGCCAGGGTTGGGCACTGAAGCTTTCTTT
CASSRPGLGTEAFF
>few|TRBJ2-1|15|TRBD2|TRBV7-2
TGTGCCAGCAGTTCGACACGAGCGGGGAACAATGAGCAGTTCTTC
CASSSTRAGNNEQFF
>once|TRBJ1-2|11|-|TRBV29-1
TGCAGCGTTGACCAAAACTATGGCTACACCTTC
CSVDQNYGYTF
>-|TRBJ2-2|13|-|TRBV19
TGTGCCAGCTTTGGGCCCTACACCGGGGAGCTGTTTTTT
CASFGPYTGELFF
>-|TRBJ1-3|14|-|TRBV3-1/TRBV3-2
TGTGCCAGCAGCCTACGGATTTCTGGAAACACCATATATTTT
CASSLRISGNTIYF
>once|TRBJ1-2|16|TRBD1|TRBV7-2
TGTGCCAGCAGCCAGACCACAGGACAGGGGATCTATGGCTACACCTTC
CASSQTTGQGIYGYTF
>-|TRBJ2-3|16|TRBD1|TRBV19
TGTGCCAGTAGTATTCGGACAGGGGCCCTCACAGATACGCAGTATTTT
CASSIRTGALTDTQYF
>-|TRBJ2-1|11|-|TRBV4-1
TGCGCCAGCAGCCAAGGAAGGGAGCAGTTCTTC
CASSQGREQFF
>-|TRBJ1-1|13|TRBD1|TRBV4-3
TGCGCCAGCAGCCATCGACAGGGGTTTGAAGCTTTCTTT
CASSHRQGFEAFF
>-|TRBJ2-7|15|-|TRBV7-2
TGTGCCAGCAGCTCTAGGAGGGGCGCCGCGGGGGAGCAGTACTTC
CASSSRRGAAGEQYF
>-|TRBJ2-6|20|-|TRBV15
TGTGCCACCAGCAGAGTCCTGGGGCCTAAGATTAGCTCTGGGGCCAACGTCCTGACTTTC
CATSRVLGPKISSGANVLTF
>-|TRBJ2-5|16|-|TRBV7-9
TGTGCCAGCAGCTTAAGTTTTGTGGGAACGGAAGAGACCCAGTACTTC
CASSLSFVGTEETQYF
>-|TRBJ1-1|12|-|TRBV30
TGTGCCTGGATTCGCCGGGACACTGAAGCTTTCTTT
CAWIRRDTEAFF
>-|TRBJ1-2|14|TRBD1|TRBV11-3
TGTGCCAGCAGCAGACAGGGGTCCCACTATGGCTACACCTTC
CASSRQGSHYGYTF
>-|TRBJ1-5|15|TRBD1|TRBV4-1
TGCGCCAGCAGCCAAATGGGACAGGTCAATCAGCCCCAGCATTTT
CASSQMGQVNQPQHF
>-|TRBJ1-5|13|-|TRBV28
TGTGCCAGCAGCATGAGGGGGAATCAGCCCCAGCATTTT
CASSMRGNQPQHF
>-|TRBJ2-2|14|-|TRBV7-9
TGTGCCAGCAGCCCGGCAGGGTGGTCCGGGGAGCTGTTTTTT
CASSPAGWSGELFF
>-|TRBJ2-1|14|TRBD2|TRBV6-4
TGTGCCAGCAGGCCGTCCAGGACTAGCGGTGAGCAGTTCTTC
CASRPSRTSGEQFF
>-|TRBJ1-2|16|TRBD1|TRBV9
TGTGCCAGCAGCGCAGACCCAGACAGGGGGTCCTATGGCTACACCTTC
CASSADPDRGSYGYTF
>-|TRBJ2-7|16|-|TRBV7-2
TGTGCCAGCAGCTACCTTATTGGGCTCAGCTCCTACGAGCAGTACTTC
CASSYLIGLSSYEQYF
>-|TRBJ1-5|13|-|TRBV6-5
TGTGCCAGCAGAGTCAGTAGCAATCAGCCCCAGCATTTT
CASRVSSNQPQHF
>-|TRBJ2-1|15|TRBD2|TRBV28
TGTGCCAGCAGTTTATTGGGGACTAGCGTGGGGAAGCAGTTCTTC
CASSLLGTSVGKQFF
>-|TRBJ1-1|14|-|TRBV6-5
TGTGCCAGCCGGACCGTAGGTGGAAACACTGAAGCTTTCTTT
CASRTVGGNTEAFF
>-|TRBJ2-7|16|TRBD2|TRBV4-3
TGCGCCAGCAGCCAAGGTGGAGCGGGAGGGCCGTACGAGCAGTACTTC
CASSQGGAGGPYEQYF
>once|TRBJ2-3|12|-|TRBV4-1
TGCGCCAGCAGCCAAGATACGAATACGCAGTATTTT
CASSQDTNTQYF
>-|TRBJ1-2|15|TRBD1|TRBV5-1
TGCGCCAGCAGCTCCGGACAGGGGGCAGGGTATGGCTACACCTTC
CASSSGQGAGYGYTF
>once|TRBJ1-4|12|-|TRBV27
TGTGCCAGCAGTTTTAACGGGGGGGAACTGTTTTTT
CASSFNGGELFF
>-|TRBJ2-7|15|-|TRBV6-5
TGTGCCAGCAGTTACTCGACGGGGGGCAGCTACGAGCAGTACTTC
CASSYSTGGSYEQYF
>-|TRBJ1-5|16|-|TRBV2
TGTGCCAGCTCGAATCCCGGGGCATATAGCAATCAGCCCCAGCATTTT
CASSNPGAYSNQPQHF
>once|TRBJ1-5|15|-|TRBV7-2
TGTGCCAGCAGCAGGACCTCTTTTGGCGATCAGCCCCAGCATTTT
CASSRTSFGDQPQHF
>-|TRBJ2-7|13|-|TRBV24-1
TGTGCCACCAGTGATTACAGGGAATACGAGCAGTACTTC
CATSDYREYEQYF
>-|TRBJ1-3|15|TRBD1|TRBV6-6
TGTGCCAGCAGCCTCCAGACAGGGTTTGGAAACACCATATATTTT
CASSLQTGFGNTIYF
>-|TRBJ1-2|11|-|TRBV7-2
TGTGCCAGCAGCTCCTCGATCCGCTACACCTTC
CASSSSIRYTF
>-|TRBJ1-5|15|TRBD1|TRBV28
TGTGCCAGCAGTTTTCACGGACAGGACAATCAGCCCCAGCATTTT
CASSFHGQDNQPQHF
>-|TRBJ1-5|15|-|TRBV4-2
TGTGCCAGCAGCCAAGGAATAGGGCGGGTCCAGCCCCAGCATTTT
CASSQGIGRVQPQHF
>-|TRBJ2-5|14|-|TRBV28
TGTGCCAGCAGTTGGGGGAGGCCCCCAGAGACCCAGTACTTC
CASSWGRPPETQYF
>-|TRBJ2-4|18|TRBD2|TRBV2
TGTGCCAGCAGTGAACGCAGGTTCCTAGCGGAAGCCAAAAACATTCAGTACTTC
CASSERRFLAEAKNIQYF
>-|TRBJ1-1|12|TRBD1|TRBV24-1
TGTGCCACCAGCCAGGGGGACAGTGAAGCTTTCTTT
CATSQGDSEAFF
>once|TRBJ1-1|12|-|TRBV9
TGTGCCAGCAAAGCCCTAAACACTGAAGCTTTCTTT
CASKALNTEAFF
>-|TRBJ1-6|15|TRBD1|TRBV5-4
TGTGCCAGCAGCTTGACAGGGGAGAGGGATTCACCCCTCCACTTT
CASSLTGERDSPLHF
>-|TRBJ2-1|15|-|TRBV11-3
TGTGCCAGCAGCTCTACGGTCCCTTCCTACAATGAGCAGTTCTTC
CASSSTVPSYNEQFF
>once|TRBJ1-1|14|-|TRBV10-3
TGTGCCACCGGCGGGGGTTTGGAGAACACTGAAGCTTTCTTT
CATGGGLENTEAFF
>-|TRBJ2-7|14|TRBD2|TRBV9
TGTGCCAGCAGCAGACTAGCGGGTAGCTACGAGCAGTACTTC
CASSRLAGSYEQYF
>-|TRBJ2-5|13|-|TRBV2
TGTGCCAGCAGTGAACCGACTAGAAAGACCCAGTACTTC
CASSEPTRKTQYF
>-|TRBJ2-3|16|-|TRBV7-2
TGTGCCAGCAGCTTAGCGCTTAGGGGCTCGGGAGATACGCAGTATTTT
CASSLALRGSGDTQYF
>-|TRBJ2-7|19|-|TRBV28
TGTGCCAGCAGTACCACCGCATTCTTTGGGGGAACTGTTGGGGCCGAGCAGTACTTC
CASSTTAFFGGTVGAEQYF